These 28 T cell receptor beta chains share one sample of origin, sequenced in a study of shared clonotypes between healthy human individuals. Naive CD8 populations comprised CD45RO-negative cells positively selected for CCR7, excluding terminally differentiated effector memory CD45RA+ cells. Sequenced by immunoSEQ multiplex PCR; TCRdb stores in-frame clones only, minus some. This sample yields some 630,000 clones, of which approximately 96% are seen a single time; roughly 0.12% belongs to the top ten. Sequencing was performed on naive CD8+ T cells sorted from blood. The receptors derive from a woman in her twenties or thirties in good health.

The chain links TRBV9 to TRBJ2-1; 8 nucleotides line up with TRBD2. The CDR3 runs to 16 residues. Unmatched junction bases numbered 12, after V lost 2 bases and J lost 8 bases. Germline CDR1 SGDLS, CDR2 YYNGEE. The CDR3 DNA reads TGTGCCAGCAGCGTCACTAGCGGAAGAGCCGGCTATGAGCAGTTCTTC. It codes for CASSVTSGRAGYEQFF.

The CDR3 DNA follows: TGTGCCACCAGCACCGCGCGGGGGCCCTCCTACGAGCAGTACTTC. It codes for CATSTARGPSYEQYF. The chain couples TRBV15 to TRBJ2-7; a weak D match, TRBD2 (7 bases). The V and J ends lost 4 bases and 0 bases respectively, with 13 bases between them. CDR1 and CDR2 from the germline V gene are LNHNV and YYDKDF (reference sequence). CDR3 length: 15 residues.

DNA of the CDR3: TGTGCCAGCAGCGTAGACTCATGGGACAGGGTCCCAGATACGCAGTATTTT. Its protein is CASSVDSWDRVPDTQYF. The chain combines TRBV9 with TRBJ2-3, with 9 bases matching TRBD1. V was pared by 0 bases and J by 4 bases, with 9 bases of the junction left unmatched. Per germline, CDR1 SGDLS and CDR2 YYNGEE. The CDR3 length is 17 residues.

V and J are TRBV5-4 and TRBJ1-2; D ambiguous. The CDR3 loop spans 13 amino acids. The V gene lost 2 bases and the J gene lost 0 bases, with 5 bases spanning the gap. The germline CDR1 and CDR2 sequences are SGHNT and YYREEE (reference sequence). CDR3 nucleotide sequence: TGTGCCAGCAGCTTACCCACTAACTATGGCTACACCTTC. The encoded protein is CASSLPTNYGYTF.

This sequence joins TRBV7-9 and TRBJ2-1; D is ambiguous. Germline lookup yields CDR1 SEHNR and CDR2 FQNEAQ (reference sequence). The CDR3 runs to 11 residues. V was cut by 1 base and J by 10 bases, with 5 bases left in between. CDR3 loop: CASSLETEQFF. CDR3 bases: TGTGCCAGCAGCTTAGAGACAGAGCAGTTCTTC.

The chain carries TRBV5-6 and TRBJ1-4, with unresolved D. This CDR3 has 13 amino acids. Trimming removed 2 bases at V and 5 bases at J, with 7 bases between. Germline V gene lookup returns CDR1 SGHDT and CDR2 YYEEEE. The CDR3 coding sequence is TGTGCCAGCAGCTTTGAGGGAAATGAAAAACTGTTTTTT. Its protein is CASSFEGNEKLFF. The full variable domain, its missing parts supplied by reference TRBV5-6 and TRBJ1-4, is DAGVTQSPTHLIKTRGQQVTLRCSPKSGHDTVSWYQQALGQGPQFIFQYYEEEERQRGNFPDRFSGHQFPNYSSELNVNALLLGDSALYLCASSFEGNEKLFFGSGTQLSVL.

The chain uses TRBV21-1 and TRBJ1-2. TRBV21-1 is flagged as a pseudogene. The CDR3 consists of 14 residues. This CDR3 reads CASSNGGRKSGYTF. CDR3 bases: TGTGCCAGCAGCAATGGCGGAAGGAAGAGTGGCTACACCTTC.

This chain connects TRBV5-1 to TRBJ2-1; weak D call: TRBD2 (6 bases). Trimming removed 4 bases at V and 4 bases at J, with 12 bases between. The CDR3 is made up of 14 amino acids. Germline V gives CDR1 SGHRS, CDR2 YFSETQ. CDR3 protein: CASSPPSEYNEQFF. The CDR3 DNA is TGCGCCAGCAGCCCTCCTAGCGAGTACAATGAGCAGTTCTTC.

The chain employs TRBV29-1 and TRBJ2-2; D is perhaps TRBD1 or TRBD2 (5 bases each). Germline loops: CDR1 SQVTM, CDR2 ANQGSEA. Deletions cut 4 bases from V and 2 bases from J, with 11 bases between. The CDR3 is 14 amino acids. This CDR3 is CSVVEGSNTGELFF. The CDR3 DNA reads TGCAGCGTTGTAGAGGGGTCAAACACCGGGGAGCTGTTTTTT.

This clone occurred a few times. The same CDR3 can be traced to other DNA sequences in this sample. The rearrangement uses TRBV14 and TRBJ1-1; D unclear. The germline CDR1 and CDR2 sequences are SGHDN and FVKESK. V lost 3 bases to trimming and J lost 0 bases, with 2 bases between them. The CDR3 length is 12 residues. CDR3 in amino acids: CASSQVNTEAFF. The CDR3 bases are TGTGCCAGCAGCCAGGTGAACACTGAAGCTTTCTTT.

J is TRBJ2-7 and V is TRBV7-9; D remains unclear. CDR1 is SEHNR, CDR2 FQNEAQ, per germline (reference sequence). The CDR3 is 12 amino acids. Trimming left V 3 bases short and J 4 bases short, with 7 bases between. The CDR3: CASSFTEYEQYF. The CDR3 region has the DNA TGTGCCAGCAGCTTTACAGAGTACGAGCAGTACTTC.

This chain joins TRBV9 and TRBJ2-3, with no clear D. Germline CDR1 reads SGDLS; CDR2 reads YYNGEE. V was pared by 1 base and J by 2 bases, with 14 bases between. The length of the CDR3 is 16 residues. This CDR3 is CASSVHGSGSTDTQYF. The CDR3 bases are TGTGCCAGCAGCGTACATGGGTCCGGCTCCACAGATACGCAGTATTTT.

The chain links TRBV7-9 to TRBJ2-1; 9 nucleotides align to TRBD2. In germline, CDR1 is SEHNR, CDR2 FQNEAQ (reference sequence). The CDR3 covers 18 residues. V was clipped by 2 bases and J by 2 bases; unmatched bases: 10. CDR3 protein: CASSLPDSGTSTYNEQFF. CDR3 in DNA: TGTGCCAGCAGCTTACCAGACTCCGGGACTAGCACCTACAATGAGCAGTTCTTC.

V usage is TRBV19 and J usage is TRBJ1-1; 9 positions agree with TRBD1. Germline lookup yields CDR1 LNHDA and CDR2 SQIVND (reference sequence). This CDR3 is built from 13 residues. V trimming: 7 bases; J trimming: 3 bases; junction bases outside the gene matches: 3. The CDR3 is CASTWTGDTEAFF. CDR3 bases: TGTGCCAGTACCTGGACAGGGGACACTGAAGCTTTCTTT. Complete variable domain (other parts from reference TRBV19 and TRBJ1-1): DGGITQSPKYLFRKEGQNVTLSCEQNLNHDAMYWYRQDPGQGLRLIYYSQIVNDFQKGDIAEGYSVSREKKESFPLTVTSAQKNPTAFYLCASTWTGDTEAFFGQGTRLTVV.

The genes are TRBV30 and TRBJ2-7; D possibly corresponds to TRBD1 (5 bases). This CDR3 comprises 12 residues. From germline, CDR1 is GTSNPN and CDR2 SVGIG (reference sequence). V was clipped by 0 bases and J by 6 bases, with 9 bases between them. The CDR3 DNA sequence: TGTGCCTGGAGTGTAACAGGTCCCGAGCAGTACTTC. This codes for CAWSVTGPEQYF.

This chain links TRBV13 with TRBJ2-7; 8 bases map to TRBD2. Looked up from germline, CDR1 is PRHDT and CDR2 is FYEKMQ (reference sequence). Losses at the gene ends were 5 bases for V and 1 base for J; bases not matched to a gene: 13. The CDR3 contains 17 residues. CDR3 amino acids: CASSPSPAGEGSYEQYF. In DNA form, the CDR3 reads TGTGCCAGCAGCCCCTCCCCAGCGGGAGAAGGGTCCTACGAGCAGTACTTC.

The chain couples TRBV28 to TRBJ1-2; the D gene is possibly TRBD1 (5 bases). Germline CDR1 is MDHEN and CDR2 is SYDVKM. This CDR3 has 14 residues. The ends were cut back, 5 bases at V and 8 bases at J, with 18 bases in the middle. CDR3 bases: TGTGCCAGCAGTACCCCTTGGGGCGGGATGGGCTACACCTTC. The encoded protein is CASSTPWGGMGYTF.

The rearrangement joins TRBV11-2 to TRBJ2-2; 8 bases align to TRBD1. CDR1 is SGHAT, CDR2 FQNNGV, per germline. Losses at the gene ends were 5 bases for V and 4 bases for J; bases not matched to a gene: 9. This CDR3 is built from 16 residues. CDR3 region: CASSPGQGWSTGELFF. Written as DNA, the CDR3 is TGTGCCAGCAGCCCCGGACAGGGCTGGAGCACCGGGGAGCTGTTTTTT.

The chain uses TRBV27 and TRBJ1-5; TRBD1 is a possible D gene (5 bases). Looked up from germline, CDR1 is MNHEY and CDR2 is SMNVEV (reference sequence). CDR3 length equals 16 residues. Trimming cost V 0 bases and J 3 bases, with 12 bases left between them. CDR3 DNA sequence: TGTGCCAGCAGTTTATCGGGGGTTGGGATCAATCAGCCCCAGCATTTT. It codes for CASSLSGVGINQPQHF.

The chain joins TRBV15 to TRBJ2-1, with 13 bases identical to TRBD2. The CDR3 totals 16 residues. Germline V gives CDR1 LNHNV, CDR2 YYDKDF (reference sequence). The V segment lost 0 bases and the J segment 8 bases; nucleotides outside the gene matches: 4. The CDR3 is CATSREGLAGPDEQFF. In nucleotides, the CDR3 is TGTGCCACCAGCAGAGAGGGACTAGCGGGACCCGATGAGCAGTTCTTC.

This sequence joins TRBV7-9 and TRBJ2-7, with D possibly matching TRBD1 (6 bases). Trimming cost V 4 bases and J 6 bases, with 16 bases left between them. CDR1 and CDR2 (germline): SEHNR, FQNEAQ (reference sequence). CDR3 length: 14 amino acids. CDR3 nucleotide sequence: TGTGCCAGCAGCTCAGGGGTTCAGCCAGGCGAGCAGTACTTC. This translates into CASSSGVQPGEQYF.

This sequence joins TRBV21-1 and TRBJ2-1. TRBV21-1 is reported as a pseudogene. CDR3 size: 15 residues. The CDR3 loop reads CASRKAGVAYNEQFF. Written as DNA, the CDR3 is TGTGCCAGCAGGAAAGCGGGGGTCGCCTACAATGAGCAGTTCTTC.

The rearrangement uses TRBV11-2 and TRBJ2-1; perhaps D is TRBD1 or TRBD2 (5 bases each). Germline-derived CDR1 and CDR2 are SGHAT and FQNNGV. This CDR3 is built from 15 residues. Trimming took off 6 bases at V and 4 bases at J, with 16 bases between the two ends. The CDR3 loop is CASSSPGDGYNEQFF. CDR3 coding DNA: TGTGCCAGCAGTTCCCCCGGGGACGGATACAATGAGCAGTTCTTC.

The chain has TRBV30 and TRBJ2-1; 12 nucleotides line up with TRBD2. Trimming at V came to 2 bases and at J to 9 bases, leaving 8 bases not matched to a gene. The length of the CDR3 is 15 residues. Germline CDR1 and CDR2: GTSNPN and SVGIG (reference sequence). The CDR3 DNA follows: TGTGCCTGGAGTCAACTAGCGGGAGGTAAAACTGAGCAGTTCTTC. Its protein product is CAWSQLAGGKTEQFF. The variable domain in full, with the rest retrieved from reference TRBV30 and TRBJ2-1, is SQTIHQWPATLVQPVGSPLSLECTVEGTSNPNLYWYRQAAGRGLQLLFYSVGIGQISSEVPQNLSASRPQDRQFILSSKKLLLSDSGFYLCAWSQLAGGKTEQFFGPGTRLTVL.

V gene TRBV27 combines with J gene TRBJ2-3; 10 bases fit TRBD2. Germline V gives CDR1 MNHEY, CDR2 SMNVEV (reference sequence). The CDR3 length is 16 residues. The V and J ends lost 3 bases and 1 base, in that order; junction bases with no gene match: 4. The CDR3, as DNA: TGTGCCAGCAGTTTCATCGGGACTAGCGGCACAGATACGCAGTATTTT. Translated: CASSFIGTSGTDTQYF.

CDR3 bases: TGCGCCAGCAGCCACTCACTTGGCAAGAGCAGGGTTAATGCCGGGGAGCTGTTTTTT. Protein: CASSHSLGKSRVNAGELFF. The chain uses TRBV5-1 and TRBJ2-2; weak D call: TRBD1 (5 bases). The CDR3 has 19 residues. Germline CDR1 SGHRS, CDR2 YFSETQ. V was pared by 4 bases and J by 6 bases, with 28 bases between.

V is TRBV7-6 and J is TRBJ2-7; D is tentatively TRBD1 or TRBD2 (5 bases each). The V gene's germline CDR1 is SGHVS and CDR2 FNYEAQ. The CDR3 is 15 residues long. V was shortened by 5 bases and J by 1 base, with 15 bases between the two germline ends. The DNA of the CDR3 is TGTGCCAGCAGCACACGGGACGGGAAATCCTACGAGCAGTACTTC. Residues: CASSTRDGKSYEQYF.

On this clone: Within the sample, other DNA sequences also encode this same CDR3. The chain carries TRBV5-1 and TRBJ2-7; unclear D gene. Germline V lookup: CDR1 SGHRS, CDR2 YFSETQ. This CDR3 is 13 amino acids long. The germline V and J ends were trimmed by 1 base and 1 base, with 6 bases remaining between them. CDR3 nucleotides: TGCGCCAGCAGCTTGACTTCTTCCTACGAGCAGTACTTC. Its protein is CASSLTSSYEQYF.